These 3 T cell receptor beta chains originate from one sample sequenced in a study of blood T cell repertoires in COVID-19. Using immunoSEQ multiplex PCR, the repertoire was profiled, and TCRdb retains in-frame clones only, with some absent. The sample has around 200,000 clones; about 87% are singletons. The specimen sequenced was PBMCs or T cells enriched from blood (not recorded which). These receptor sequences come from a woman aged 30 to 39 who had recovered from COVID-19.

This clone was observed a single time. Written as DNA, the CDR3 is TGTGCCAGCAGATCGAACTTTCCCTCTGGAAACACCATATATTTT. It translates to CASRSNFPSGNTIYF. This sequence joins TRBV7-9 and TRBJ1-3, with D uncertain. The germline V gene has CDR1 SEHNR and CDR2 FQNEAQ (reference sequence). CDR3 length: 15 amino acids. Trimming took 6 bases from V and 0 from J, leaving 12 bases between them.

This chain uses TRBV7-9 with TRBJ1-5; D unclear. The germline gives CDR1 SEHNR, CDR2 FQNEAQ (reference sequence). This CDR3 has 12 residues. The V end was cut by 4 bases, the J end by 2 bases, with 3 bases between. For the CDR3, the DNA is TGTGCCAGCAGCTCGGGCAATCAGCCCCAGCATTTT. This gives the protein CASSSGNQPQHF.

The CDR3 sequence: CASSLETGAQETQYF. The CDR3 nucleotides read TGTGCCAGCAGCTTGGAAACAGGGGCACAAGAGACCCAGTACTTC. This chain joins TRBV5-4 and TRBJ2-5, with 7 nucleotides matching TRBD1. Germline CDR1 and CDR2: SGHNT and YYREEE (reference sequence). J lost 2 bases, V lost 0 bases, and 4 bases had no gene match. This CDR3 comprises 15 residues.